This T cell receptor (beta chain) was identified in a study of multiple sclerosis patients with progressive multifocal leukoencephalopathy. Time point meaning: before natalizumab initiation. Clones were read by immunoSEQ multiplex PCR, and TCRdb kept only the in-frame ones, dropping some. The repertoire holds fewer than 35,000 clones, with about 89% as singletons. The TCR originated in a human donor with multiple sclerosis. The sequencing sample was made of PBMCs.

This chain's CDR3 is CASQVRGSRSGYTF. The CDR3 DNA reads TGTGCCAGTCAAGTCCGGGGGTCCCGGAGTGGCTACACCTTC. The chain has TRBV5-4 and TRBJ1-2; weak D call: TRBD1 (5 bases). The CDR3 contains 14 residues. Germline V gene sequence: CDR1 SGHNT, CDR2 YYREEE (reference sequence). V dropped 8 bases and J dropped 7 bases, with 21 bases sitting between them.